This is a list of T cell receptor beta chains from one sample in a study of memory CD8 T cells in hepatitis C reinfection. Repertoires were generated with immunoSEQ multiplex PCR, while TCRdb's copy carries only in-frame clones and drops some. In the table there are some 50,000 clones, 89% of which are singletons. Sequencing was carried out using naive CD8+ T cells sorted from blood. The receptors shown here come from a man between 18 and 29 years old with hepatitis C virus infection. Both conserved end residues are part of each CDR3. The D gene is left open where the match is weak. The size of a clone is reported for some rows only, either as once, few or many, or as a class for expanded clones.

cdr3_nt	cdr3_aa	clone_size	v_call	j_call	cdr3_length	d_call
TGTGCCAGCAGCTCACAGGCCCAAGAGACCCAGTACTTC	CASSSQAQETQYF	NA	TRBV11-2	TRBJ2-5	13	NA
TGCGCCAGCAGCCGGGAGGTAGGGACAGGGGATAACACTGAAGCTTTCTTT	CASSREVGTGDNTEAFF	NA	TRBV5-1	TRBJ1-1	17	TRBD1
TGTGCCAGCAGTCGTACTAGCACAGATACGCAGTATTTT	CASSRTSTDTQYF	NA	TRBV6-5	TRBJ2-3	13	NA
TGTGCCAGCAGTTTTCAGGGGGCAACCGGGGAGCTGTTTTTT	CASSFQGATGELFF	once	TRBV27	TRBJ2-2	14	TRBD1
TGTGCCAGCAGAGACAGGGGGCGTAGTCGGAACGGCTACACCTTC	CASRDRGRSRNGYTF	NA	TRBV28	TRBJ1-2	15	TRBD1
TGCAGCGTTGAAACCGGGGACAGGGTCATAGATACGCAGTATTTT	CSVETGDRVIDTQYF	NA	TRBV29-1	TRBJ2-3	15	TRBD1
TGCGCCAGCAGTGAGTTATCGACAGTGAACACTGAAGCTTTCTTT	CASSELSTVNTEAFF	medium-sized	TRBV10-2	TRBJ1-1	15	NA
TGCGCCAGCAGCCCCGGACAGGGGGCAACTGAAGCTTTCTTT	CASSPGQGATEAFF	once	TRBV5-1	TRBJ1-1	14	TRBD1
TGTGCCAGCAGCTTGGGTGGGGACAGGCAGCATTTT	CASSLGGDRQHF	NA	TRBV13	TRBJ1-5	12	TRBD1
TGTGCCAGTAGTATAGGCGTAGCGGGGTACGAGCAGTACTTC	CASSIGVAGYEQYF	NA	TRBV19	TRBJ2-7	14	TRBD2
TGTGCCAGTAGTATAGAGTGGCTAGCGGGGGAGCAGTTCTTC	CASSIEWLAGEQFF	NA	TRBV19	TRBJ2-1	14	TRBD2
TGTGCCAGCAGCTTATGGGCTAGCGGGGGGGCCGGGGAGACCCAGTACTTC	CASSLWASGGAGETQYF	NA	TRBV11-2	TRBJ2-5	17	TRBD2
TGTGCCAGCAGTTTACTAGGGGGCGACACTGAAGCTTTCTTT	CASSLLGGDTEAFF	NA	TRBV27	TRBJ1-1	14	TRBD1
TGTGCCATCAGTGAGTCGTCGTCCCAATTAGACTACGAGCAGTACTTC	CAISESSSQLDYEQYF	NA	TRBV10-3	TRBJ2-7	16	NA
TGTGCCAGCAGCCACCCAGGACAGGGCTACAATGAGCAGTTCTTC	CASSHPGQGYNEQFF	NA	TRBV11-2	TRBJ2-1	15	TRBD1
TGTGCTAGCAGCTCAGGGATTTCTTACACAGATACGCAGTATTTT	CASSSGISYTDTQYF	NA	TRBV7-7	TRBJ2-3	15	NA
TGTGCCAGCAGCTTAGTGAGATACGAGCAGTACTTC	CASSLVRYEQYF	NA	TRBV7-2	TRBJ2-7	12	NA
TGCGCCAGCAGCCCCCGGGACTCAAACACCGGGGAGCTGTTTTTT	CASSPRDSNTGELFF	NA	TRBV5-1	TRBJ2-2	15	NA
TGTGCCAGCAGCTTCGGGGTCACTGAAGCTTTCTTT	CASSFGVTEAFF	once	TRBV7-8	TRBJ1-1	12	NA
TGTGCCAGCAGCTCGAAGACTAGCGGGTACAATGAGCAGTTCTTC	CASSSKTSGYNEQFF	NA	TRBV5-4	TRBJ2-1	15	TRBD2
TGTGCCAGCAGCTCCCCTAGCGGGGGGGAAGAGACCCAGTACTTC	CASSSPSGGEETQYF	NA	TRBV7-2	TRBJ2-5	15	TRBD2
TGTGCCAGTACCCCGGACAGTTACGTTCTTAATCAGCCCCAGCATTTT	CASTPDSYVLNQPQHF	NA	TRBV19	TRBJ1-5	16	NA
TGTGCCAGTAGTCACGCAGGGGCCTACGAGCAGTACTTC	CASSHAGAYEQYF	NA	TRBV19	TRBJ2-7	13	NA
TGTGCCAGCAGCACGGGACAGAGCGCAACTAATGAAAAACTGTTTTTT	CASSTGQSATNEKLFF	NA	TRBV28	TRBJ1-4	16	TRBD1
TGTGCCTCCCAGGGGAACATATACCCGCTTCAGCCCCAGCATTTT	CASQGNIYPLQPQHF	NA	TRBV6-1	TRBJ1-5	15	NA
TGTGCCAGCAGCCGAGTGGGGCCAGCAGATACGCAGTATTTT	CASSRVGPADTQYF	once	TRBV7-6	TRBJ2-3	14	NA
TGCGCCAGCAGCCAAGTGGACTCTGTAAACACCATATATTTT	CASSQVDSVNTIYF	once	TRBV4-1	TRBJ1-3	14	NA
TGTGCCAGCAGTTTTGGACTAGCGGGACCCTACGAGCAGTACTTC	CASSFGLAGPYEQYF	NA	TRBV6-5	TRBJ2-7	15	TRBD2
TGTGCCAGCAGCCCCGGGGGGAACTACGATCAGCCCCAGCATTTT	CASSPGGNYDQPQHF	once	TRBV11-2	TRBJ1-5	15	NA
TGTGCCAGCAGTGGGGTACAGGGGGCTACATTTACAGATACGCAGTATTTT	CASSGVQGATFTDTQYF	NA	TRBV2	TRBJ2-3	17	TRBD1
TGTGCCAGTAGGGACAGGAGGGATGGCTACACCTTC	CASRDRRDGYTF	NA	TRBV19	TRBJ1-2	12	TRBD1
TGTGCCAGCAGTGTTGGAGCGGGAGGAACAGATACGCAGTATTTT	CASSVGAGGTDTQYF	NA	TRBV6-5	TRBJ2-3	15	TRBD2
TGTGCCAGCAGGATAGCGGGTGGAGCTGGCACAGATACGCAGTATTTT	CASRIAGGAGTDTQYF	once	TRBV27	TRBJ2-3	16	TRBD2
TGTGCCACCAGCAGTACAGCGGGAGGTTTTGAGACCCAGTACTTC	CATSSTAGGFETQYF	NA	TRBV15	TRBJ2-5	15	TRBD2
TGTGCCAGCAGCTTGAGCGGGAGGGCCTACGAGCAGTACTTC	CASSLSGRAYEQYF	NA	TRBV5-4	TRBJ2-7	14	TRBD2
TGTGCCAGCAGCTTATACCTGTCCGACAGGCAGTACTTC	CASSLYLSDRQYF	NA	TRBV7-3	TRBJ2-7	13	NA
TGTGCCAGCAGCGGACAGGGGGACGTAAACACTGAAGCTTTCTTT	CASSGQGDVNTEAFF	NA	TRBV7-9	TRBJ1-1	15	TRBD1
TGTGCCAGCATCGGCGGGACAGGGGACAATGAGCAGTTCTTC	CASIGGTGDNEQFF	NA	TRBV5-6	TRBJ2-1	14	TRBD1
TGTGCCAGCAGTTTAACAGGGGTCAATTCACCCCTCCACTTT	CASSLTGVNSPLHF	NA	TRBV27	TRBJ1-6	14	TRBD1
TGTGCCAGCAGCGCCCCTGAAAGCCCCAATGAGCAGTTCTTC	CASSAPESPNEQFF	NA	TRBV9	TRBJ2-1	14	NA
TGTGCCAGCAGTTTAGGAGGGACCTTCTACGAGCAGTACTTC	CASSLGGTFYEQYF	NA	TRBV27	TRBJ2-7	14	NA
TGTGCCAGCTCACCCATCGACAGGGTCCACGAGCAGTACTTC	CASSPIDRVHEQYF	NA	TRBV18	TRBJ2-7	14	TRBD1
TGTGCCAGCACCGAACAGGGGGCTGTAAATCAGCCCCAGCATTTT	CASTEQGAVNQPQHF	NA	TRBV28	TRBJ1-5	15	TRBD1
TGTGCCAGCAGCCCGACACGGCAAAATACTGAAGCTTTCTTT	CASSPTRQNTEAFF	few	TRBV6-5	TRBJ1-1	14	NA
TGTGCCAGCAGCCCCCCGGGAAGGACAGGGGGACGCGAGCAGTACTTC	CASSPPGRTGGREQYF	NA	TRBV7-6	TRBJ2-7	16	TRBD1
TGCGCCAGCAGCTTGGACAGGGGTTTATCCTACGAGCAGTACTTC	CASSLDRGLSYEQYF	NA	TRBV5-1	TRBJ2-7	15	TRBD1
TGCGCCAGCAGCTTATTCGGAGGAAATTCACCCCTCCACTTT	CASSLFGGNSPLHF	NA	TRBV5-1	TRBJ1-6	14	NA
TGCAGCGTTGATGCCCCGGGACAGGGGTCCTACAATGAGCAGTTCTTC	CSVDAPGQGSYNEQFF	NA	TRBV29-1	TRBJ2-1	16	TRBD1
TGCGCCAGCAGCCAAGATCCTCAACTAGCGGGATCCTACGAGCAGTACTTC	CASSQDPQLAGSYEQYF	NA	TRBV4-1	TRBJ2-7	17	TRBD2
TGTGCCAGCAGTTCACCCTTGTCAGGTGGCGAGACCCAGTACTTC	CASSSPLSGGETQYF	NA	TRBV27	TRBJ2-5	15	NA
TGTGCCAGTAGTTCCGGCCAGGGCAAAGAACAGCCCCAGCATTTT	CASSSGQGKEQPQHF	NA	TRBV19	TRBJ1-5	15	NA
TGCGCCAGCAGCCAACGGGGAGGCCTGGTGGACTATGGCTACACCTTC	CASSQRGGLVDYGYTF	NA	TRBV4-1	TRBJ1-2	16	NA
TGTGCCAGCAGCTTAATTGGGGGGAGGGCGAACACCGGGGAGCTGTTTTTT	CASSLIGGRANTGELFF	NA	TRBV7-3	TRBJ2-2	17	TRBD2
TGTGCCAGCAGTTACTCGACTGCAACTGGAAACACCATATATTTT	CASSYSTATGNTIYF	NA	TRBV6-6	TRBJ1-3	15	NA
TGCAGCGTGGGTGCTCAGGGGGAGGAAACAGATACGCAGTATTTT	CSVGAQGEETDTQYF	NA	TRBV29-1	TRBJ2-3	15	NA
TGTGCCAGCAGCCCCTTACAGGGAGAGAAATTCTACACCTTC	CASSPLQGEKFYTF	NA	TRBV7-9	TRBJ1-2	14	NA
TGTGCCAGCACTTTACGGAGCTCTGGAAACACCATATATTTT	CASTLRSSGNTIYF	NA	TRBV28	TRBJ1-3	14	NA
TGTGCCAGCAGTGAAGCCTGGACTAGCGAAAGCACAGATACGCAGTATTTT	CASSEAWTSESTDTQYF	NA	TRBV6-1	TRBJ2-3	17	TRBD2
TGTGCCAGCAGCTCAGCCCGTTACGAGCAGTACTTC	CASSSARYEQYF	NA	TRBV7-9	TRBJ2-7	12	NA